What follows describes a single TCR beta chain. The entry originates in a study of blood T cell repertoires in COVID-19. Study-wide context: Samples representing acute and convalescent COVID-19 were sourced from the United States, Italy and Spain. T cells, B-cell-depleted T cells, or PBMCs provided the cDNA or gDNA that served as material.

In the source study's methods: Estimated nucleated cell counts came from reference gene primer amplification. Libraries were prepared by immunoSEQ multiplex PCR; TCRdb keeps only in-frame clonotypes and omits some of them. That table furnishes V, J and clone size, whereas the DNA furnished D and trimming. The table records fewer than 250,000 clones, about four fifths of them present only once. V lost 1 base and J 1 base, leaving 7 bases between the germline ends. Germline assignment: CDR1 LGHNA and CDR2 YSLEER. The CDR3 runs 14 residues. The sample taken for sequencing was peripheral blood. The V call is TRBV4-3, the J call TRBJ1-2; unclear D gene. The TCR was taken from a woman between 65 and 79 years old with acute or convalescent COVID-19. DNA of the CDR3: TGCGCCAGCAGCCAAGTTGGAGTTAACTATGGCTACACCTTC. It yields the protein CASSQVGVNYGYTF.